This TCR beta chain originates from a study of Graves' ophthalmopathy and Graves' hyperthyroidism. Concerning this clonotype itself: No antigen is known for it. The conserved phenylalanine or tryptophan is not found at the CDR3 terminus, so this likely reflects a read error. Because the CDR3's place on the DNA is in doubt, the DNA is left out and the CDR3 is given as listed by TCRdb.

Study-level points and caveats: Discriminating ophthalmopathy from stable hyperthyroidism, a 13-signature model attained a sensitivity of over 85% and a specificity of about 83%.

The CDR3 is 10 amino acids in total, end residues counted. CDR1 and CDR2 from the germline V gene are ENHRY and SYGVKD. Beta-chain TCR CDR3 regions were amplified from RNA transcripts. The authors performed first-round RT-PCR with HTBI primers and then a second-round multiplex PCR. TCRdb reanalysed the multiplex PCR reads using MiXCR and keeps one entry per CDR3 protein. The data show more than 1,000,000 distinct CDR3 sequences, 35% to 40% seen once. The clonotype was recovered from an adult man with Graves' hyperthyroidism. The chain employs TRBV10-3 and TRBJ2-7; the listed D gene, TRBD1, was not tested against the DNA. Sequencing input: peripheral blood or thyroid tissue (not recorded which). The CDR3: CATQDISDYT.